This T cell receptor (beta chain) was recorded in a study of blood T cell repertoires in COVID-19. At the level of the study: Both acute and convalescent COVID-19 samples were obtained from the United States, Italy and Spain. T cells, B-cell-depleted T cells, or PBMCs supplied cDNA or gDNA.

Original analysis: Nucleated cell counts were estimated from reference gene primer amplification. Assay used: immunoSEQ multiplex PCR; TCRdb lists only in-frame clones, some missing. V, J and clone size are taken as reported in that table, and D and trimming were inferred from the DNA itself. The sample gives about 220,000 clones, about four fifths of which show up once; around 2.3% is in the top ten. Per germline, CDR1 SEHNR and CDR2 FQNEAQ (reference sequence). Trimming cost V 3 bases and J 5 bases, with 11 bases left between them. The CDR3 runs 14 residues. The chain combines TRBV7-9 with TRBJ2-1; weak D call: TRBD2 (6 bases). Sequencing was carried out using peripheral blood. This TCR derives from a woman between 40 and 55 years old with active or convalescent COVID-19. This CDR3 is CASSFLRENNEQFF. CDR3 DNA sequence: TGTGCCAGCAGCTTCCTACGGGAGAACAATGAGCAGTTCTTC.